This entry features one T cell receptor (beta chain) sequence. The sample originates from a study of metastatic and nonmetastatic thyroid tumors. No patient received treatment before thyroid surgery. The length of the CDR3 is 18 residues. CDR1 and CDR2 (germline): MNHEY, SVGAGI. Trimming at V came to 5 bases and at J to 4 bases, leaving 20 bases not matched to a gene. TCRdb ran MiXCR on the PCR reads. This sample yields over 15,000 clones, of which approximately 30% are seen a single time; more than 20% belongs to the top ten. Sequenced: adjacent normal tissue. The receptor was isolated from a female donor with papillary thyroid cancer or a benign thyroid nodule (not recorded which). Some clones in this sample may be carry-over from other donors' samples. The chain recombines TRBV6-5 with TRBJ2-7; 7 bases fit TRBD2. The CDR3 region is CASSPRGLAEARGYEQYF. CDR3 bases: TGTGCCAGCAGTCCGAGGGGTCTAGCGGAAGCCCGGGGATACGAGCAGTACTTC.